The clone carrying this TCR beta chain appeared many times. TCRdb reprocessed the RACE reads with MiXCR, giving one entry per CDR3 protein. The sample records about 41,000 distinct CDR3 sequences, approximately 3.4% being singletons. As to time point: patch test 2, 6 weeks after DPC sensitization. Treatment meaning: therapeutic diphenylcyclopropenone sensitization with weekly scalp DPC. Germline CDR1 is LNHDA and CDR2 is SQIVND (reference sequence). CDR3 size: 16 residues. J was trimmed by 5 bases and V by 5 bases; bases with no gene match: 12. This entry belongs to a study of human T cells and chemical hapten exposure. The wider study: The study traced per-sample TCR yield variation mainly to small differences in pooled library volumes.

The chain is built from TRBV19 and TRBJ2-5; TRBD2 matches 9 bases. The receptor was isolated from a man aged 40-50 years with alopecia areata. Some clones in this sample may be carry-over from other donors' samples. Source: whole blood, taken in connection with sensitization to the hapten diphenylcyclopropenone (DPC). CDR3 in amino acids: CASSPRTSAALETQYF. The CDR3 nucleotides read TGTGCCAGTAGTCCCCGGACTAGCGCCGCCCTGGAGACCCAGTACTTC.